This T cell receptor (beta chain) was sequenced for a study of T cell repertoires in cytomegalovirus infection. In TCRdb, the reads were re-called with MiXCR into one record per CDR3 protein. Of around 710,000 distinct CDR3 sequences listed, about 27% are singletons. V shed 5 bases and J shed 1 base, with 23 bases lying between them. This CDR3 spans 18 amino acids. Germline V CDR1 and CDR2: SEHNR, FQNEAQ (reference sequence). Comment on this clonotype: Its antigen remains unidentified.

This receptor was obtained from a human donor in good health (CMV status not recorded). Some clones in this sample may be carry-over from other donors' samples. This chain connects TRBV7-9 to TRBJ2-5; D may be TRBD2 (5 bases). Sequenced material: cultured CD8+ T cells from PBMCs, taken from culture after CMV antigen stimulation. In nucleotides, the CDR3 is TGTGCCAGCAGCCCTCCCCTCGGACTCGACAAGAGCCAAGAGACCCAGTACTTC. This translates into CASSPPLGLDKSQETQYF.